The TCR beta chain described here comes from a study of CD8 T cells in Susac syndrome. V gave up 5 bases and J gave up 7 bases, with 19 bases separating them. The CDR3 is 15 residues long. Germline loops: CDR1 SGHRS, CDR2 YFSETQ. A quantity of about 0.5 to 1 ug RNA underwent reverse transcription using random hexamers. Amplification of the TCR beta CDR3 was carried out by immunoSEQ multiplex PCR, which spanned a total of 54 Vbeta and 13 Jbeta segments. TCRdb reprocessed the immunoSEQ multiplex PCR reads with MiXCR, giving one entry per CDR3 protein. Seen here are 150,000 to 200,000 distinct CDR3 sequences, roughly 94% observed once, and the top ten hold roughly 0.1%. Sequencing of TCR beta was carried out in blood CD8+ and CD4+ T cells. The multiple sclerosis control cohort comprised treatment-naive individuals presenting with stable or active relapsing-remitting disease. While CD8+ and CD4+ T cells were isolated negatively, TEMRA cells were enriched by FACS.

The source of this sequence is a human donor with multiple sclerosis. The sample comprised CD4+ T cells from PBMCs. This chain links TRBV5-1 with TRBJ2-1, with a weak D call TRBD2 (5 bases). The CDR3 sequence: CASSASAEELNEQFF. The CDR3 DNA sequence: TGCGCCAGCAGTGCATCAGCGGAGGAACTGAATGAGCAGTTCTTC.